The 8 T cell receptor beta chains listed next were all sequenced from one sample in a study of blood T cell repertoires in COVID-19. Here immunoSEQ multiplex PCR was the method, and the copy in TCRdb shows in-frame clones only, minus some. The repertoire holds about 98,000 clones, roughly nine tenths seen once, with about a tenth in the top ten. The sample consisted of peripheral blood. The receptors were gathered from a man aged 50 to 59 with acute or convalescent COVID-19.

CDR3 amino acids: CSVERYDNEQFF. The DNA for the CDR3 is TGCAGCGTCGAGAGGTATGACAATGAGCAGTTCTTC. The chain employs TRBV29-1 and TRBJ2-1; D unclear. Germline V gene lookup returns CDR1 SQVTM and CDR2 ANQGSEA. The V end lost 6 bases, the J end lost 5 bases, and 11 bases lay between the germline ends. The CDR3 consists of 12 residues.

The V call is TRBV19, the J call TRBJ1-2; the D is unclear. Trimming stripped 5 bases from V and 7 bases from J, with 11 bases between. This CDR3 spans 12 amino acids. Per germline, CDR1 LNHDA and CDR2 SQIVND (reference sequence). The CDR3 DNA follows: TGTGCCAGTAGTTCCCGCGGGCGTGGCTACACCTTC. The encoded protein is CASSSRGRGYTF.

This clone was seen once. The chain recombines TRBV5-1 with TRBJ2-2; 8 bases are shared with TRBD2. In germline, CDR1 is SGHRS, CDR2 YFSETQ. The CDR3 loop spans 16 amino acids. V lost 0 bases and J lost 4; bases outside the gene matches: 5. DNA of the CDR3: TGCGCCAGCAGCTTGGAAGCGGGAGCGAGCACCGGGGAGCTGTTTTTT. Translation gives CASSLEAGASTGELFF.

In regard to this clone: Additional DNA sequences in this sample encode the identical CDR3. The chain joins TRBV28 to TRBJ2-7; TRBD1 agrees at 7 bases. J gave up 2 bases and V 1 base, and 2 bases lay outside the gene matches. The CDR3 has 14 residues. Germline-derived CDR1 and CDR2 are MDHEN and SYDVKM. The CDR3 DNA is TGTGCCAGCAGTTTATCAGGGGGTGCCTACGAGCAGTACTTC. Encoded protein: CASSLSGGAYEQYF.

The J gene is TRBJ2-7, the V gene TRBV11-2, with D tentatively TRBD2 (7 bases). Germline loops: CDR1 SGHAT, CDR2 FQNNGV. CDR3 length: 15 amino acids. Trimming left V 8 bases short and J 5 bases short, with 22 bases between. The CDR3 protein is CASGTPRGRVHEQYF. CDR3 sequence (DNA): TGTGCCAGCGGGACTCCGAGGGGGAGGGTCCACGAGCAGTACTTC.

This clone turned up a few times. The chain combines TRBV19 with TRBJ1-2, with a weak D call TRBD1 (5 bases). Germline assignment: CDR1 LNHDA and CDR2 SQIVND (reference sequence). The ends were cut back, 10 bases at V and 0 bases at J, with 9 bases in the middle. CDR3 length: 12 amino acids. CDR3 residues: CATGLSNYGYTF. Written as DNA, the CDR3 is TGTGCCACGGGACTCTCTAACTATGGCTACACCTTC.

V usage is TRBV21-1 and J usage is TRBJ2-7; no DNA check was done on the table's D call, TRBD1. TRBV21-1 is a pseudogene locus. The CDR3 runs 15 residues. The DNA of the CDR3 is TGTGCCAGCAGCAAACAGGGGGCTAACCCCTACGAGCAGTACTTC. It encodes CASSKQGANPYEQYF.

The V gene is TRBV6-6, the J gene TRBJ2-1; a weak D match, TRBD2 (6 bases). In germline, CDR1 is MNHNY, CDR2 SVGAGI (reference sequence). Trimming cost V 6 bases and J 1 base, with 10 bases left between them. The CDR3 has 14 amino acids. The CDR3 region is CASRRGDSYNEQFF. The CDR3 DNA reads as TGTGCCAGCAGGCGCGGGGATTCCTACAATGAGCAGTTCTTC.